Below are 12 T cell receptor beta chains sequenced from a single sample in a study of T cells after yellow fever vaccination. MiXCR, run by TCRdb on the 5' RACE reads, gives a single entry per CDR3 protein. The sample gives approximately 120,000 distinct CDR3 sequences, roughly 10% of which show up once; 40% is in the top ten. The sample was CD8+ T cells sorted from PBMCs, taken on the day of the yellow fever booster vaccination. All receptors come from a man aged 18 to 35 who received the YFV17D yellow fever vaccine.

Notes on this clonotype: A much larger clone sits a single nucleotide away, making a read error possible. The chain links TRBV3-1 to TRBJ2-4; tentatively, D is TRBD1 (6 bases). Trimming cost V 3 bases and J 0 bases, with 12 bases left between them. Germline lookup yields CDR1 LGHDT and CDR2 YNNKEL (reference sequence). The CDR3 spans 16 residues. For the CDR3, the DNA is TGTGCCAGCAGCCACACCAGGGGTTTAGCCAAAAACATTCAGTACTTC. Amino acid sequence: CASSHTRGLAKNIQYF. Full variable domain (remainder filled in from reference TRBV3-1 and TRBJ2-4): DTAVSQTPKYLVTQMGNDKSIKCEQNLGHDTMYWYKQDSKKFLKIMFSYNNKELIINETVPNRFSPKSPDKAHLNLHINSLELGDSAVYFCASSHTRGLAKNIQYFGAGTRLSVL.

This clonotype occurred many times. The chain recombines TRBV3-1 with TRBJ2-7; no clear D gene. The V end lost 0 bases, the J end lost 3 bases, and 6 bases lay between the germline ends. Germline V gene data show CDR1 as LGHDT and CDR2 as YNNKEL (reference sequence). This CDR3 comprises 13 residues. The CDR3 DNA is TGTGCCAGCAGCCAAGAACCTCGCTACGAGCAGTACTTC. Its protein product is CASSQEPRYEQYF.

This sequence joins TRBV11-2 and TRBJ2-1; perhaps TRBD2 as D (6 bases). V was trimmed by 1 base and J by 4 bases, leaving 14 bases between them. CDR1 SGHAT and CDR2 FQNNGV come from the germline V gene. There are 16 residues in the CDR3. The CDR3 protein is CASSLGAGGPYNEQFF. The DNA of the CDR3 is TGTGCCAGCAGCTTAGGTGCCGGGGGACCTTACAATGAGCAGTTCTTC.

This clonotype was seen at least ten times. The genes are TRBV15 and TRBJ2-3, with 8 bases matching TRBD1. Per germline, CDR1 LNHNV and CDR2 YYDKDF (reference sequence). Trimming took 2 bases from V and 5 from J; bases not matched to a gene: 6. CDR3 length: 15 residues. The CDR3 is CATSRQGQGGDTQYF. The CDR3 bases are TGTGCCACCAGCAGACAAGGACAGGGAGGAGATACGCAGTATTTT.

The chain has TRBV4-3 and TRBJ2-1; D remains ambiguous. The length of the CDR3 is 16 residues. V lost 1 base to trimming and J lost 4 bases, with 14 bases between them. Per the germline V gene, CDR1 is LGHNA and CDR2 is YSLEER. This CDR3 is CASSQGSGVRYNEQFF. The CDR3 DNA sequence: TGCGCCAGCAGCCAAGGAAGTGGGGTCAGATACAATGAGCAGTTCTTC.

The CDR3 DNA is TGCGCCAGCAGCTTGCCGGAGAACACTGAAGCTTTCTTT. Protein sequence: CASSLPENTEAFF. The chain links TRBV5-1 to TRBJ1-1, with D unresolved. Germline V gene sequence: CDR1 SGHRS, CDR2 YFSETQ. This CDR3 comprises 13 residues. Trimming stripped 1 base from V and 1 base from J, with 5 bases between.

The rearrangement joins TRBV4-3 to TRBJ2-3; 8 positions agree with TRBD2. The ends lost 0 bases at V and 8 bases at J; junction bases unmatched: 4. CDR1 is LGHNA, CDR2 YSLEER, per germline. This CDR3 has 14 amino acids. The CDR3 region has the DNA TGCGCCAGCAGCCAAGATTACCTAGCGGGTACGCAGTATTTT. Translation: CASSQDYLAGTQYF.

There are a few counts of this clonotype. The CDR3 bases are TGTGCCAGCAGCGTAGATGACCCCATAGATACGCAGTATTTT. Translation: CASSVDDPIDTQYF. The chain couples TRBV9 to TRBJ2-3; unclear D gene. The CDR3 spans 14 residues. Germline V gene lookup returns CDR1 SGDLS and CDR2 YYNGEE. V was cut by 0 bases and J by 5 bases, with 10 bases left in between. The complete variable domain, with remaining parts taken from reference TRBV9 and TRBJ2-3, reads DSGVTQTPKHLITATGQRVTLRCSPRSGDLSVYWYQQSLDQGLQFLIQYYNGEERAKGNILERFSAQQFPDLHSELNLSSLELGDSALYFCASSVDDPIDTQYFGPGTRLTVL.

The rearrangement links TRBV6-1 to TRBJ2-3, with 9 nucleotides matching TRBD2. The CDR3 length is 16 residues. V dropped 6 bases and J dropped 2; count of bases not matched to a gene: 9. Germline V CDR1 and CDR2: MNHNS, SASEGT. This chain's CDR3 is CASRELAGSYTDTQYF. The CDR3 DNA reads TGTGCCAGCAGGGAGCTAGCGGGGTCTTACACAGATACGCAGTATTTT.

The V and J genes are TRBV2 and TRBJ2-7; D is undetermined. Looked up from germline, CDR1 is SNHLY and CDR2 is FYNNEI. The length of the CDR3 is 12 residues. V dropped 8 bases and J dropped 0 bases, with 8 bases sitting between them. The CDR3 region is CASLVSSYEQYF. CDR3 nucleotide sequence: TGTGCCAGCCTCGTGAGCTCCTACGAGCAGTACTTC.

This clonotype was counted at least ten times. This sequence joins TRBV6-5 and TRBJ2-7, with TRBD2 matching over 11 bases. J was trimmed by 4 bases and V by 4 bases; bases with no gene match: 3. CDR3 length: 14 amino acids. Germline V gives CDR1 MNHEY, CDR2 SVGAGI. CDR3 DNA sequence: TGTGCCAGCAGTTGGGGGACTAGCGGTTACGAGCAGTACTTC. It translates to CASSWGTSGYEQYF.

The table lists this clonotype with a few counts. This chain joins TRBV4-1 and TRBJ2-7; 11 bases are shared with TRBD1. Looked up from germline, CDR1 is MGHRA and CDR2 is YSYEKL. The CDR3 extends over 17 amino acids. The junction had 14 bases not matched to a gene; V was cut back by 4 bases and J by 6 bases. The CDR3 DNA reads TGCGCCAGCAGCCTCGCGGGACAGGGGGTTTTCGTGGCCGAGCAGTACTTC. Protein sequence: CASSLAGQGVFVAEQYF.